The rows below give T cell receptor beta chains drawn from one sample of a study of CD8+CD57+ T cells in acquired aplastic anemia. A single record per CDR3 protein comes from TCRdb applying MiXCR to the reads. The sample holds 150,000 to 200,000 distinct CDR3 sequences, 64% seen once. The material sequenced was sorted CD4+, CD8+, or CD8+CD57+ T cells (not recorded which) from PBMCs. The receptors here all came from a human donor with severe aplastic anemia or a healthy control (not recorded which). The CDR3 runs from the conserved cysteine through the conserved F or W. The D gene is left open where the match is weak. Clone size is given for some rows only: seen once, a few or many times, or a class if the clone is expanded.

D gene,V gene,J gene,clone size,CDR3 DNA,CDR3 protein
TRBD1,TRBV19,TRBJ2-4,NA,TGTGCCAGTAGTATAGTTGACAGGGATAACATTCAGTACTTC,CASSIVDRDNIQYF
TRBD2,TRBV19,TRBJ2-7,few,TGTGCCAGTAGTGCACGGGGGGTAATTCCCCACGAGCAGTACTTC,CASSARGVIPHEQYF
NA,TRBV24-1,TRBJ2-1,NA,TGTGCCACCGCGGACTCCTCCTACAATGAGCAGTTCTTC,CATADSSYNEQFF
NA,TRBV5-8,TRBJ1-1,many,TGTGCCAGCAGCCACACCAGGAACACTGAAGCTTTCTTT,CASSHTRNTEAFF
NA,TRBV29-1,TRBJ2-7,few,TGCAGCGTTGCTAGGGGCTCCTACGAGCAGTACTTC,CSVARGSYEQYF
TRBD2,TRBV7-7,TRBJ2-5,few,TGTGCTAGCAGCTTGGGACTAGCGGGTGGGACCCAGTACTTC,CASSLGLAGGTQYF
NA,TRBV5-4,TRBJ1-2,NA,TGTGCCAGCAGCTCCAGGGAAGTAGTGGGCTACACCTTC,CASSSREVVGYTF
NA,TRBV12-3/TRBV12-4,TRBJ1-6,few,TGTGCCAGCAGGGGGGGGGACAATTCACCCCTCCACTTT,CASRGGDNSPLHF
NA,TRBV7-4,TRBJ2-7,NA,TGTGCCAGCAGCCATGAGCGGGACACCTACGAGCAGTACTTC,CASSHERDTYEQYF
NA,TRBV7-9,TRBJ2-7,once,TGTGCCAGCAGCTTAGGAGGGAAGCTCTACGAGCAGTACTTC,CASSLGGKLYEQYF
NA,TRBV20-1,TRBJ1-5,NA,TGCAGTGCTAGTGAGGGGATCAATCAGCCCCAGCATTTT,CSASEGINQPQHF
TRBD1,TRBV11-2,TRBJ2-7,many,TGTGCCAGCAGCTTAGGACAGGGTCTTTTCGACGAGCAGTACTTC,CASSLGQGLFDEQYF
TRBD1,TRBV5-1,TRBJ1-1,NA,TGCGCCAGCAGCCCGACAGGGAGGGACACTGAAGCTTTCTTT,CASSPTGRDTEAFF
NA,TRBV7-8,TRBJ1-1,NA,TGTGCCAGCAGCTTGACACAGGGTGGATCTGAAGCTTTCTTT,CASSLTQGGSEAFF
NA,TRBV9,TRBJ2-5,few,TGTGCCAGCAGCTCTAGCAGTTCGGGGACCCAGTACTTC,CASSSSSSGTQYF
NA,TRBV7-2,TRBJ2-7,NA,TGTGCCAGCAGCTTAAGTGGGCCCACCTACGAGCAGTACTTC,CASSLSGPTYEQYF
NA,TRBV2,TRBJ2-7,once,TGTGCCAGCAGTGTCTCAGCAACCTACGAGCAGTACTTC,CASSVSATYEQYF
NA,TRBV29-1,TRBJ2-7,NA,TGCAGCGTTGACAGGGGCGGCGGCTACGAGCAGTACTTC,CSVDRGGGYEQYF